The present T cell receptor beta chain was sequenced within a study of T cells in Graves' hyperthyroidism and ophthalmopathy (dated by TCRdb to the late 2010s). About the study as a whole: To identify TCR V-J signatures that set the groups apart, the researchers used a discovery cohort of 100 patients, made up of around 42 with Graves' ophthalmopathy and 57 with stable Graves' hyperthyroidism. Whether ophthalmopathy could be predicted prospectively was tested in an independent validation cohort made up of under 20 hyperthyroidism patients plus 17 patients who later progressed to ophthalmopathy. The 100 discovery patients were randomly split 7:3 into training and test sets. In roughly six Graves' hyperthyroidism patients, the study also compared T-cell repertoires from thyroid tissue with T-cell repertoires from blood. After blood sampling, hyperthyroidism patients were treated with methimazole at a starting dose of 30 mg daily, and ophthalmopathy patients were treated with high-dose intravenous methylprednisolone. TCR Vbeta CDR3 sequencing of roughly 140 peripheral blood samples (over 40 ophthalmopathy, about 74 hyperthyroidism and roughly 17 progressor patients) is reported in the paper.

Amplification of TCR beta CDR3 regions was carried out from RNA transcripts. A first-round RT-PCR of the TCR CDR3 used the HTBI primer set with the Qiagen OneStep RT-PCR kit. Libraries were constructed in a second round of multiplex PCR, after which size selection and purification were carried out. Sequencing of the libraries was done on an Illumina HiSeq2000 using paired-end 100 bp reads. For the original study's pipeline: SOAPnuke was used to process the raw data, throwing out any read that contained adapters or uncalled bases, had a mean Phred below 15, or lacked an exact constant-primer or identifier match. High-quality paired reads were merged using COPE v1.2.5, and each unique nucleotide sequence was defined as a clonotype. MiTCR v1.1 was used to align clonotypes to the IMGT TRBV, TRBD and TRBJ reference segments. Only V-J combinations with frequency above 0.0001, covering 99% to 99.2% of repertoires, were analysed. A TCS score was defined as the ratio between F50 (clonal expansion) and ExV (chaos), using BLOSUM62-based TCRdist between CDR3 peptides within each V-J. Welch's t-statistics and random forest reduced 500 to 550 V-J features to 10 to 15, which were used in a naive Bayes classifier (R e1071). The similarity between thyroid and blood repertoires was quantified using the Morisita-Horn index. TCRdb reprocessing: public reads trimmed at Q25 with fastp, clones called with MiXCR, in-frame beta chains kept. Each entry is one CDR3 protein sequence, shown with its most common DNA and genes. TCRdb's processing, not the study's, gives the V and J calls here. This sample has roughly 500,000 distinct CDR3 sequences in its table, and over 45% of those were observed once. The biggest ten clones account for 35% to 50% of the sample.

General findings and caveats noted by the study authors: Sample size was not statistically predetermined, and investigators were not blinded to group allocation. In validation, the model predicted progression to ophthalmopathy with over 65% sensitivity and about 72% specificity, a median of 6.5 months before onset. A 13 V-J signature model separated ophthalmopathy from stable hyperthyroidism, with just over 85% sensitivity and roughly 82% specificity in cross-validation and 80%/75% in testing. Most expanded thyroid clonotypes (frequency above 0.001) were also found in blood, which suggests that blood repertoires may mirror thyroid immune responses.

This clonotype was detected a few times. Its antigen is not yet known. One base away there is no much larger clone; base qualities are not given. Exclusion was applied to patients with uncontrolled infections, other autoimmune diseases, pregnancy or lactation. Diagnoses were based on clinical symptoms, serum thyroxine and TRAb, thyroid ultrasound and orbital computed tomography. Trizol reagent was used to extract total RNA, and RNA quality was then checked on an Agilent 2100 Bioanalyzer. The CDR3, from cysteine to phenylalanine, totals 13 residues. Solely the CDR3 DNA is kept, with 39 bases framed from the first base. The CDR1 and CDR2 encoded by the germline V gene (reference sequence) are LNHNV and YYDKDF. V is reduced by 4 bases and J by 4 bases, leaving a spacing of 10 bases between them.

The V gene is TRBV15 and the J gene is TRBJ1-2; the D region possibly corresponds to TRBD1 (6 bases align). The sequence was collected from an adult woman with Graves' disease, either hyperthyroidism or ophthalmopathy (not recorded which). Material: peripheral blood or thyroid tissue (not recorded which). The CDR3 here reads CATSTAGAYGYTF. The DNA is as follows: TGTGCCACCAGCACTGCAGGGGCCTATGGCTACACCTTC.